This T cell receptor (beta chain) was sequenced in a study of T cells in Graves' hyperthyroidism and ophthalmopathy. No ophthalmopathy progression within 18 months constituted stable Graves' hyperthyroidism. What was amplified from RNA transcripts were TCR beta CDR3 regions. When the TCR CDR3 underwent first-round RT-PCR, the HTBI primer set was used. TCRdb analysed the multiplex PCR reads with MiXCR anew, one entry per CDR3 protein. The data show 400,000 to 500,000 distinct CDR3 sequences, with roughly an eighth seen just once and 4% to 6.5% held by the top ten. This clonotype was found a few times. CDR3 length equals 15 residues. Looked up from germline, CDR1 is DFQATT and CDR2 is SNEGSKA (reference sequence). Trimming cost V 2 bases and J 2 bases; bases outside gene matches: 5.

The sequence derives from a woman aged 18-29 years with Graves' hyperthyroidism. This sequence joins TRBV20-1 and TRBJ2-4; 8 positions match TRBD1. The sample taken for sequencing was blood. The CDR3 protein is CSARLPGGSKNIQYF. CDR3 DNA: TGCAGTGCTAGACTCCCAGGGGGCTCCAAAAACATTCAGTACTTC.